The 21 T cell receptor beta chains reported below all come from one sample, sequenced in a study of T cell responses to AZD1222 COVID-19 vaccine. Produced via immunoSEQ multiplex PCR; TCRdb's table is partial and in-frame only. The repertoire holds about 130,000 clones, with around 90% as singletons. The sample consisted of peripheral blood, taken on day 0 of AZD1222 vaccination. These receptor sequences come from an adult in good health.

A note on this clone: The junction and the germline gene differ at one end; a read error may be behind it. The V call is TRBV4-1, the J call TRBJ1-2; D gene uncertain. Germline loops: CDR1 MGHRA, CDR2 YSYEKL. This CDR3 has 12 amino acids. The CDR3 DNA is TGCGCCAGCAGCCAATCATCCCGGGCGCCACGCTTC. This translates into CASSQSSRAPRF.

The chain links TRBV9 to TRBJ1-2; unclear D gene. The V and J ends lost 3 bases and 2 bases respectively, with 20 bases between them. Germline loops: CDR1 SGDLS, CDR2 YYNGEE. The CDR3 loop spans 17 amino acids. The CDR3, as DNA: TGTGCCAGCAGCGAAAAAGCCGGGCAGCTAAGAAACTATGGCTACACCTTC. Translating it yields CASSEKAGQLRNYGYTF.

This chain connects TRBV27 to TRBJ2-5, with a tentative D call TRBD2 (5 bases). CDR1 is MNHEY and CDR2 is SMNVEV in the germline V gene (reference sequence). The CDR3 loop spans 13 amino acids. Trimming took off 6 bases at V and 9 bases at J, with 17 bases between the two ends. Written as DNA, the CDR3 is TGTGCCAGCAGCCTGACGGACTCCGGGTCCCAGTACTTC. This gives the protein CASSLTDSGSQYF.

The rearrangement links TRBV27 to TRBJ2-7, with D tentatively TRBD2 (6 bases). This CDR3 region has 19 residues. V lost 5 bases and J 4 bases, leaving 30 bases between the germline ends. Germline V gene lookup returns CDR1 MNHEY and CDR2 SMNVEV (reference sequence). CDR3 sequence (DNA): TGTGCCAGCAGTCCGATCCGGGACTCCCCTATCCCCTTCCTATACGAGCAGTACTTC. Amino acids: CASSPIRDSPIPFLYEQYF.

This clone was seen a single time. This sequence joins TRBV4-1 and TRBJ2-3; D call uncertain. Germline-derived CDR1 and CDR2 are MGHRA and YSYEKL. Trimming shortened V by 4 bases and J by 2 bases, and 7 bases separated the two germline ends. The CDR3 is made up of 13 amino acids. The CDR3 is CASSPWITDTQYF. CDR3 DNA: TGCGCCAGCAGCCCCTGGATCACAGATACGCAGTATTTT.

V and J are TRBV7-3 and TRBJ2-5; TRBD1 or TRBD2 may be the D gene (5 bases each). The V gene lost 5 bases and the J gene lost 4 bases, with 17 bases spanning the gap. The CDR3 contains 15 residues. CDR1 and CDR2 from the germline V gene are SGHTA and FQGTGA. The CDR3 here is CASSLGTSPRETQYF. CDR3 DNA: TGTGCCAGCAGCCTCGGGACCTCCCCAAGAGAGACCCAGTACTTC.

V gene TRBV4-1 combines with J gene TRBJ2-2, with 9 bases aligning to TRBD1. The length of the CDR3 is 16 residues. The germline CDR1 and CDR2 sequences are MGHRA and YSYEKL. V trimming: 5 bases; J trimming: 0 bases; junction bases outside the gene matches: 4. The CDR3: CASSKGQGANTGELFF. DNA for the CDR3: TGCGCCAGCAGCAAGGGACAGGGAGCGAACACCGGGGAGCTGTTTTTT.

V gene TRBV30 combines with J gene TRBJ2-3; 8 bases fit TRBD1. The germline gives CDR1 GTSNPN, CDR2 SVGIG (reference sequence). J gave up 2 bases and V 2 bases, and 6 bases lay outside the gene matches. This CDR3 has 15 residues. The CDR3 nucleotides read TGTGCCTGGAGTCTTCAGGACAGGGCCACAGATACGCAGTATTTT. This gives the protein CAWSLQDRATDTQYF.

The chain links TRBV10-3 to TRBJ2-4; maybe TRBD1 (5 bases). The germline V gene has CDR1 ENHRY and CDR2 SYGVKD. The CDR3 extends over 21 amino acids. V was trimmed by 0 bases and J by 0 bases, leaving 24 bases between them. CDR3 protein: CAISESNQLGHLGIAKNIQYF. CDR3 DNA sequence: TGTGCCATCAGTGAGTCAAACCAACTGGGGCACCTGGGGATAGCCAAAAACATTCAGTACTTC.

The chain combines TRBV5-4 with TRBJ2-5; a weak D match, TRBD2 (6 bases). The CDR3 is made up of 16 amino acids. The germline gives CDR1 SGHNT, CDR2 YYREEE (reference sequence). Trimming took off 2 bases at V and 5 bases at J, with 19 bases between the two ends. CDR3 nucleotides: TGTGCCAGCAGCTTCCCCTCGAGGGGAGGCGCGGAGACCCAGTACTTC. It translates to CASSFPSRGGAETQYF.

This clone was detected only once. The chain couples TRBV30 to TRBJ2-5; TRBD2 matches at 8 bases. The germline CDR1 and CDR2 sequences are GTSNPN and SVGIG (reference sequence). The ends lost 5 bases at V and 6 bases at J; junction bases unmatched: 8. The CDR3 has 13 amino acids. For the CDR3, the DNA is TGTGCCTGGGAAGGGAGCGGGAGTAAGACCCAGTACTTC. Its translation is CAWEGSGSKTQYF.

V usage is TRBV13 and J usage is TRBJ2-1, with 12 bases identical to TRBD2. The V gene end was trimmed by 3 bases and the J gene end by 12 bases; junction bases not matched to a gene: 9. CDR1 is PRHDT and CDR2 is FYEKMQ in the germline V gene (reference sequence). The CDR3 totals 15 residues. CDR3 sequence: CASSFPSGRAAGQFF. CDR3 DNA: TGTGCCAGCAGCTTCCCTAGCGGGAGGGCCGCTGGGCAGTTCTTC.

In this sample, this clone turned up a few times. This CDR3 is CASSVVLGAEQYF. The CDR3 coding sequence is TGTGCCAGCAGCGTGGTGTTAGGGGCCGAGCAGTACTTC. The chain links TRBV7-9 to TRBJ2-7, with D maybe TRBD1 (5 bases). In germline, CDR1 is SEHNR, CDR2 FQNEAQ (reference sequence). V dropped 5 bases and J dropped 6 bases, with 14 bases sitting between them. This CDR3 region has 13 residues. Full variable domain (rest looked up from reference TRBV7-9 and TRBJ2-7): DTGVSQNPRHKITKRGQNVTFRCDPISEHNRLYWYRQTLGQGPEFLTYFQNEAQLEKSRLLSDRFSAERPKGSFSTLEIQRTEQGDSAMYLCASSVVLGAEQYFGPGTRLTVT.

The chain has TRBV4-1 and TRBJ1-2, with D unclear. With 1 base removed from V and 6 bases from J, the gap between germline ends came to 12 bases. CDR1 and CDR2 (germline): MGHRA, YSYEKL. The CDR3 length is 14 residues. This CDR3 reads CASSQGGLRDGYTF. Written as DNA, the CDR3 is TGCGCCAGCAGCCAAGGAGGATTACGGGATGGCTACACCTTC.

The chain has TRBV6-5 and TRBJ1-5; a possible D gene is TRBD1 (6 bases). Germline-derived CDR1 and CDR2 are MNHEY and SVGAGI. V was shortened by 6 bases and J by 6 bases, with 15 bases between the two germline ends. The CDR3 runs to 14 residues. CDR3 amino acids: CASRGGRGGQPQHF. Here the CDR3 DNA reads TGTGCCAGCAGGGGAGGAAGGGGGGGTCAGCCCCAGCATTTT.

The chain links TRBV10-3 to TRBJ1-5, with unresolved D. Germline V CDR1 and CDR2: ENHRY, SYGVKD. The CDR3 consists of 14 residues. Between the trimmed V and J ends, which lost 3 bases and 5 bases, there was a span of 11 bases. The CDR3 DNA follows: TGTGCCATCAGTGACCGGGGTATCGATCAGCCCCAGCATTTT. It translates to CAISDRGIDQPQHF.

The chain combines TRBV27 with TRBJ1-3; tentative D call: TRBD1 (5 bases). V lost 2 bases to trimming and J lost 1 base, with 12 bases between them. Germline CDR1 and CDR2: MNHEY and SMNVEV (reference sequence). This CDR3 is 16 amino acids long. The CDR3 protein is CASSLRGVGSGNTIYF. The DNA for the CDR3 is TGTGCCAGCAGTTTAAGAGGGGTAGGATCTGGAAACACCATATATTTT.

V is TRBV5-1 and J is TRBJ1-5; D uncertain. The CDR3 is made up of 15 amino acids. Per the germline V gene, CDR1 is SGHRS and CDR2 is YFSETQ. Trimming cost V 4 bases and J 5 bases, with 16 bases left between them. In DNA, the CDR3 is TGCGCCAGCAGCCTCGACGGTTCTTACTATCAGCCCCAGCATTTT. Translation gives CASSLDGSYYQPQHF.

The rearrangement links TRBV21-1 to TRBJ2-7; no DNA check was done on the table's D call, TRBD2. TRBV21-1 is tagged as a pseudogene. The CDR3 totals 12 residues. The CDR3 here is CASNGTTYEQYF. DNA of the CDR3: TGTGCCAGCAACGGGACTACCTACGAGCAGTACTTC.

Here the CDR3 DNA reads TGTGCCAGCAGCCAAGAGGGGTCCCTGGGAAACGAGCAGTACTTC. Its protein is CASSQEGSLGNEQYF. The gene calls are TRBV4-2 and TRBJ2-7; D gene ambiguous. Germline CDR1 and CDR2: LGHNA and YNFKEQ. The CDR3 spans 15 residues. Trimming stripped 0 bases from V and 5 bases from J, with 14 bases between.

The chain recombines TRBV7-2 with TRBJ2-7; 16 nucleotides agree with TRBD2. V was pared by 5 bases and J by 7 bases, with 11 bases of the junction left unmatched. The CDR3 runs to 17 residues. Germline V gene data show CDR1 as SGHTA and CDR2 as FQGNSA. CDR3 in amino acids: CASSHRGKGLAGGEQYF. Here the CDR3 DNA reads TGTGCCAGCAGCCACCGCGGGAAGGGACTAGCGGGAGGGGAGCAGTACTTC.